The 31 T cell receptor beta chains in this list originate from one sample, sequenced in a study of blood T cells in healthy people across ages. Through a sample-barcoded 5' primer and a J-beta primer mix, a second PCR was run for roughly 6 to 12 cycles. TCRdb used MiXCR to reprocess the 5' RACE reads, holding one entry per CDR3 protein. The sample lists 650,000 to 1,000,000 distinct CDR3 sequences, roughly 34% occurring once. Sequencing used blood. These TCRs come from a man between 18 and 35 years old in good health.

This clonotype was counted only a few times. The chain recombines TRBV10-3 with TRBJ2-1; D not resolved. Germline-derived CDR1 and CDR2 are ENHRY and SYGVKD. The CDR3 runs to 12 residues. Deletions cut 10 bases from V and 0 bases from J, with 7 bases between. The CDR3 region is CASLDSYNEQFF. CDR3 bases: TGTGCCAGCCTGGACTCCTACAATGAGCAGTTCTTC.

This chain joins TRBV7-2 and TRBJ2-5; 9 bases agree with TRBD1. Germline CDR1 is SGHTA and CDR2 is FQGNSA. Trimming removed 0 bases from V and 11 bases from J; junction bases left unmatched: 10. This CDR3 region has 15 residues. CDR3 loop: CASSLAGQGNNEQYF. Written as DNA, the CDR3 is TGTGCCAGCAGCTTAGCGGGACAGGGAAACAATGAGCAGTACTTC.

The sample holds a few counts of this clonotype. CDR3 in amino acids: CASSLELVSGNTIYF. DNA for the CDR3: TGTGCCAGCAGCTTAGAACTGGTCTCTGGAAACACCATATATTTT. The chain recombines TRBV7-2 with TRBJ1-3; D not resolved. Looked up from germline, CDR1 is SGHTA and CDR2 is FQGNSA. This CDR3 is 15 amino acids long. Trimming took 1 base from V and 0 from J, leaving 7 bases between them.

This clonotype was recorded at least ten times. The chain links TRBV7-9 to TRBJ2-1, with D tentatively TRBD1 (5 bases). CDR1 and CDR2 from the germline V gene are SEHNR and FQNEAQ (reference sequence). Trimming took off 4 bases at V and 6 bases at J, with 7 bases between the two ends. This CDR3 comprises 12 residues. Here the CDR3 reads CASSSDSNEQFF. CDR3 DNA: TGTGCCAGCAGCTCAGACAGCAATGAGCAGTTCTTC.

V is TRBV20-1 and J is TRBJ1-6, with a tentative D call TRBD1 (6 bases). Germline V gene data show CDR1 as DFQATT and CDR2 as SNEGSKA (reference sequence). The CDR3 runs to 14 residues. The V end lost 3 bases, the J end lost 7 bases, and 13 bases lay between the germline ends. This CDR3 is CSARGQGTNSPLHF. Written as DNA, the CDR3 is TGCAGTGCTAGGGGCCAGGGGACGAATTCACCCCTCCACTTT.

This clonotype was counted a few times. The CDR3 here is CASSPRAGGTYYEQYF. The DNA of the CDR3 is TGTGCCAGCAGCCCTAGGGCTGGGGGCACCTATTACGAGCAGTACTTC. V and J are TRBV7-2 and TRBJ2-7; D is perhaps TRBD1 (6 bases). Between the trimmed V and J ends, which lost 5 bases and 4 bases, there was a span of 21 bases. The length of the CDR3 is 16 residues. CDR1 SGHTA and CDR2 FQGNSA come from the germline V gene.

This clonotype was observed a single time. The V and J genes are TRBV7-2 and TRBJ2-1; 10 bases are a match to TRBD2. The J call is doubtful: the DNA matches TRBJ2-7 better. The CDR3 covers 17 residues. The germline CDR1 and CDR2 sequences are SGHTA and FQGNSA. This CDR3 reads CASSPAGTSVTYNEQYF. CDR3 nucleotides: TGTGCCAGCAGCCCAGCGGGGACTAGCGTGACATACAATGAGCAGTACTTC.

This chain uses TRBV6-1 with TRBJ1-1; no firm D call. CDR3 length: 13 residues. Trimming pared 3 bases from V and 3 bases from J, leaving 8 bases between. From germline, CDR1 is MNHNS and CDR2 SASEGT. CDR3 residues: CASSEGWDTEAFF. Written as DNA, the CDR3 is TGTGCCAGCAGTGAGGGCTGGGACACTGAAGCTTTCTTT.

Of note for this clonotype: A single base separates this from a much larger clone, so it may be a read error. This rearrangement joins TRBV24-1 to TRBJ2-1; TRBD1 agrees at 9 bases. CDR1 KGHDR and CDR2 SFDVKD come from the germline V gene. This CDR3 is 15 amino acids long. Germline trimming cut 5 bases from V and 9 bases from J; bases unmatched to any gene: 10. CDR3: CATSGGQGLVTEQFF. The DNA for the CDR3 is TGTGCCACCAGTGGGGGACAGGGTCTCGTCACTGAGCAGTTCTTC.

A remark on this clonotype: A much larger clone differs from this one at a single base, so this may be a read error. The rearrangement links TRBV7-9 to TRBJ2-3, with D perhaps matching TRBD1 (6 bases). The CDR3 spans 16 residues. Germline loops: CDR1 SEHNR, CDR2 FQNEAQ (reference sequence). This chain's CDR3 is CASSLQDRRRTDTRYF. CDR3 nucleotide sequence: TGTGCCAGCAGCTTACAAGACAGGCGCCGCACAGATACGCGGTATTTT. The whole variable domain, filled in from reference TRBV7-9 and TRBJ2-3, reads DTGVSQNPRHKITKRGQNVTFRCDPISEHNRLYWYRQTLGQGPEFLTYFQNEAQLEKSRLLSDRFSAERPKGSFSTLEIQRTEQGDSAMYLCASSLQDRRRTDTRYFGPGTRLTVL.

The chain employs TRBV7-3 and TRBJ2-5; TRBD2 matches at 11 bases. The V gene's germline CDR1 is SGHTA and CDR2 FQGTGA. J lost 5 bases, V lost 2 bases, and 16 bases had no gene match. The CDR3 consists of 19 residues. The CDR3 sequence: CASSLGVVNPRTSGETQYF. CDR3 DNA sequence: TGTGCCAGCAGCTTAGGGGTGGTCAACCCCCGGACTAGCGGGGAGACCCAGTACTTC. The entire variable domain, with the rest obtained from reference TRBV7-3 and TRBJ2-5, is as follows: GAGVSQTPSNKVTEKGKYVELRCDPISGHTALYWYRQSLGQGPEFLIYFQGTGAADDSGLPNDRFFAVRPEGSVSTLKIQRTERGDSAVYLCASSLGVVNPRTSGETQYFGPGTRLLVL.

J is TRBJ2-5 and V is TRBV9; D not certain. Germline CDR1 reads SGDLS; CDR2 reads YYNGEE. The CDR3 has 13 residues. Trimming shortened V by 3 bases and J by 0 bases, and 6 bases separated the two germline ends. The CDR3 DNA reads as TGTGCCAGCAGCGCAGTGAACCAAGAGACCCAGTACTTC. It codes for CASSAVNQETQYF.

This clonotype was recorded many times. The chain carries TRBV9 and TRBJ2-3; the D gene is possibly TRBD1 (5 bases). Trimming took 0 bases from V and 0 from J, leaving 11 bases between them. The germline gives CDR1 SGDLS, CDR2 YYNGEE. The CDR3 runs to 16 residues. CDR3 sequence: CASSVGGGSSTDTQYF. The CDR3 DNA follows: TGTGCCAGCAGCGTAGGGGGCGGTTCTAGCACAGATACGCAGTATTTT.

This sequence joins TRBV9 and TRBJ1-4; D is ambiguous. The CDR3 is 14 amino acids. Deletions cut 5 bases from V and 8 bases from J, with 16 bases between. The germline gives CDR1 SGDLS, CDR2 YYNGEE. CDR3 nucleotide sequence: TGTGCCAGCAGTGGAAATGGCGGCTTCGAAAAACTGTTTTTT. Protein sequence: CASSGNGGFEKLFF.

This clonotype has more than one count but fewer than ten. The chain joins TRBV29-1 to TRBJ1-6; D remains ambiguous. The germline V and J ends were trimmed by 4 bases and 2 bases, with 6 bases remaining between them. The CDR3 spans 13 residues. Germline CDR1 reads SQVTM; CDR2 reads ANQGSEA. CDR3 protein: CSVVCPYNSPLHF. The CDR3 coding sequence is TGCAGCGTTGTGTGCCCCTATAATTCACCCCTCCACTTT.

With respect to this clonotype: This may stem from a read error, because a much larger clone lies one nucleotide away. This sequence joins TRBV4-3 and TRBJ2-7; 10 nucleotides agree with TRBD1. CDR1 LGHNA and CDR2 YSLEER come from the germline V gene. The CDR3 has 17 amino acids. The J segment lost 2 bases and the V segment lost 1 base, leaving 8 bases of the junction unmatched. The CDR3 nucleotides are TGCGCCAGCAGCCAAGGGGAAACCGGGACAGGGGCCTACGAGCAGTACTTC. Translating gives CASSQGETGTGAYEQYF.

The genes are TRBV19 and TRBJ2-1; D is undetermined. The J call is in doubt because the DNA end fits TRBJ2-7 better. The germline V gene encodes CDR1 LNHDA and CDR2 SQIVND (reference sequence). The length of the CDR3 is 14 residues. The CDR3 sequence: CASSLNLGYNEQYF. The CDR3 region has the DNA TGTGCCAGTAGTCTGAACCTGGGATACAATGAGCAGTACTTC.

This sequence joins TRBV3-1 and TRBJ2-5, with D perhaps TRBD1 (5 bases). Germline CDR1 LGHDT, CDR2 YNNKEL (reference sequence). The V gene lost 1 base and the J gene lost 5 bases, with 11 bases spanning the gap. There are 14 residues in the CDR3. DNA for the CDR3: TGTGCCAGCAGCCAAGCTCAGGGTGTGGAGACCCAGTACTTC. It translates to CASSQAQGVETQYF.

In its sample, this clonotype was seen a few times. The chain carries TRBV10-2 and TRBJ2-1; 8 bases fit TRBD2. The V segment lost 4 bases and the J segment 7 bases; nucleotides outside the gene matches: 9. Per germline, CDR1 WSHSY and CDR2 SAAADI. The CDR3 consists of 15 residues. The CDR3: CASSAGGGTRNEQFF. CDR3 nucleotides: TGCGCCAGCAGTGCAGGCGGGGGGACGAGGAATGAGCAGTTCTTC.

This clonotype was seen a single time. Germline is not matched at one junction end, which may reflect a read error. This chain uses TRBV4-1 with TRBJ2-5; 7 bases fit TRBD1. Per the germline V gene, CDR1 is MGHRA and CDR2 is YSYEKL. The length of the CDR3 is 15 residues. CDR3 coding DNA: TGCGCCATCAGCCAAGACGGGATGTCCAGGGGGTCCCAGTACTTC. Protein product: CAISQDGMSRGSQYF.

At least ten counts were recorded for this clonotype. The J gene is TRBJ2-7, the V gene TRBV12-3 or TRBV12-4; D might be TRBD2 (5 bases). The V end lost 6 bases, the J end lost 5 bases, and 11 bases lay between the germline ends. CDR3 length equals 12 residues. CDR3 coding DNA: TGTGCCAGCAGGGGGTCTAGCAACGAGCAGTACTTC. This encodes CASRGSSNEQYF.

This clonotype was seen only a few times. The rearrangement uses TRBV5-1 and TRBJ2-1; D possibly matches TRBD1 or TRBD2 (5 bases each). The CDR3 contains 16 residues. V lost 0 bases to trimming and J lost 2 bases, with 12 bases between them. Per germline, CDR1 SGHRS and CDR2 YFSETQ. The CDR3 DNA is TGCGCCAGCAGCTTGGCGGGACCCGACGCCTACAATGAGCAGTTCTTC. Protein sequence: CASSLAGPDAYNEQFF.

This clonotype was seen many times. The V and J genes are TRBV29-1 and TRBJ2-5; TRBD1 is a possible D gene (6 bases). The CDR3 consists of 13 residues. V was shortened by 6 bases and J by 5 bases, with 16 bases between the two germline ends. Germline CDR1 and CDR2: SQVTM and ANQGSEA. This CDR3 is CSVITGIRETQYF. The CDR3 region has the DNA TGCAGCGTCATTACAGGGATCAGGGAGACCCAGTACTTC.

The CDR3 region is CASSAGQGVRNEQYF. CDR3 bases: TGTGCCAGCAGCGCAGGACAGGGGGTTCGGAATGAGCAGTACTTC. V and J are TRBV9 and TRBJ2-7, with 10 bases matching TRBD1. Germline lookup yields CDR1 SGDLS and CDR2 YYNGEE. The CDR3 loop spans 15 amino acids. Unmatched junction bases numbered 10, after V lost 3 bases and J lost 7 bases.

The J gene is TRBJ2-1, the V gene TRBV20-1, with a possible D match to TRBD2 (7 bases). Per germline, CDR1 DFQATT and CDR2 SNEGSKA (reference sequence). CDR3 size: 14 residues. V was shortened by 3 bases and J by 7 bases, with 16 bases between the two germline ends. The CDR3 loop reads CSASRGAIMNEQFF. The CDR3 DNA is TGCAGTGCTAGTCGGGGGGCGATAATGAATGAGCAGTTCTTC.

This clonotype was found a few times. The CDR3 DNA is TGTGCCAGCAGCCAAACGGAGTCTGGACGGCGCTCATGGACGCAGTATTTT. Residues: CASSQTESGRRSWTQYF. The chain is built from TRBV3-1 and TRBJ2-3; D ambiguous. The V gene lost 2 bases and the J gene lost 9 bases, with 24 bases spanning the gap. The CDR3 contains 17 residues. Germline CDR1 is LGHDT and CDR2 is YNNKEL (reference sequence).

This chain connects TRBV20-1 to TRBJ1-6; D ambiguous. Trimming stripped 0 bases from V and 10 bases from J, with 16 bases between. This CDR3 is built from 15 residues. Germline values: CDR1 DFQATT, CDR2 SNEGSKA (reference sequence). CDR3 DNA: TGCAGTGCTAGAGATGTGGGAGGTCAGAAATCACCCCTCCACTTT. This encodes CSARDVGGQKSPLHF.

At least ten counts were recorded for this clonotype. The CDR3 spells CASSPGQGAYYEQYF. As DNA, the CDR3 is TGCGCCAGCAGCCCCGGACAGGGGGCATACTACGAGCAGTACTTC. V gene TRBV5-1 combines with J gene TRBJ2-7; 11 bases map to TRBD1. This CDR3 has 15 residues. The ends lost 4 bases at V and 3 bases at J; junction bases unmatched: 6. Looked up from germline, CDR1 is SGHRS and CDR2 is YFSETQ.

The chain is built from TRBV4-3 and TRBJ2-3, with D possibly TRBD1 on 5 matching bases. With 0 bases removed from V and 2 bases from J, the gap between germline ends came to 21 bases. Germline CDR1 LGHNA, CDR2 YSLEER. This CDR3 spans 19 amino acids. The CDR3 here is CASSQELMALGPDTDTQYF. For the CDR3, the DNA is TGCGCCAGCAGCCAAGAACTAATGGCCCTGGGGCCCGACACAGATACGCAGTATTTT.

The CDR3 DNA sequence: TGTGCCAGCAGCGCCCACCTGACAGGCCCAAATATATACAATGAGCAGTTCTTC. Protein: CASSAHLTGPNIYNEQFF. The chain uses TRBV7-3 and TRBJ2-1, with D perhaps matching TRBD1 (6 bases). Germline lookup yields CDR1 SGHTA and CDR2 FQGTGA. The CDR3 sequence is 18 residues long. V was clipped by 5 bases and J by 4 bases, with 24 bases between them.

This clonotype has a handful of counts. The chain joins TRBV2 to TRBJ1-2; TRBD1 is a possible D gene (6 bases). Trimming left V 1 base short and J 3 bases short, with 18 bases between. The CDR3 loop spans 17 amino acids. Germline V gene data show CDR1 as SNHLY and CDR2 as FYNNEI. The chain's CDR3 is CASSEGGGATFYYGYTF. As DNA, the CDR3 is TGTGCCAGCAGTGAAGGGGGGGGGGCCACCTTTTACTATGGCTACACCTTC.